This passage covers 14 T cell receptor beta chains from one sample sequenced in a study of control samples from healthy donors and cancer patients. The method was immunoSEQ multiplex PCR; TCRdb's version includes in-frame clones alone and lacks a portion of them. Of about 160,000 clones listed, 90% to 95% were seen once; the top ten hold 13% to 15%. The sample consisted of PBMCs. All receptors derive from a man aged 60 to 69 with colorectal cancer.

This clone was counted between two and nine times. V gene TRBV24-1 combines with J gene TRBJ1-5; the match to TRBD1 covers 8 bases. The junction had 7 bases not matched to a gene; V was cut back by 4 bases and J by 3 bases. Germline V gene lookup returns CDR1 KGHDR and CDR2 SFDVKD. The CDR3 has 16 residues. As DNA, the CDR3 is TGTGCCACCAGTGAGTCTACAGGGGGGGACAATCAGCCCCAGCATTTT. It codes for CATSESTGGDNQPQHF.

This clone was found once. The CDR3, as DNA: TGCGCCAGCAGCTGGAAGGGACAGGGGGTAGAGTCCTACAATGAGCAGTTCTTC. Translated, it gives CASSWKGQGVESYNEQFF. The chain couples TRBV5-1 to TRBJ2-1; 11 nucleotides line up with TRBD1. The V and J ends lost 3 bases and 1 base, in that order; junction bases with no gene match: 9. CDR1 and CDR2 (germline): SGHRS, YFSETQ. CDR3 size: 18 residues.

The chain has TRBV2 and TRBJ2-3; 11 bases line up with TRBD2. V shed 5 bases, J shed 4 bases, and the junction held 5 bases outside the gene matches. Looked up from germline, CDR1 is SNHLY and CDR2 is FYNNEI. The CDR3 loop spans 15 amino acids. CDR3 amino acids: CASSLSGGAADTQYF. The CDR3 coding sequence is TGTGCCAGCAGTCTTAGCGGGGGGGCCGCAGATACGCAGTATTTT.

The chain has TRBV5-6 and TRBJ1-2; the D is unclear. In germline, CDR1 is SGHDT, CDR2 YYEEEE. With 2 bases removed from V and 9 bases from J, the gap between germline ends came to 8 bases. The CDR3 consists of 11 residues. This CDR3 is CASSFNYRYTF. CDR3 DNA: TGTGCCAGCAGCTTCAATTACCGCTACACCTTC.

Here the CDR3 reads CASSPNGQPQHF. CDR3 coding DNA: TGTGCCAGCAGTCCTAACGGGCAGCCCCAGCATTTT. The chain is built from TRBV27 and TRBJ1-5; unclear D gene. Per germline, CDR1 MNHEY and CDR2 SMNVEV (reference sequence). Trimming removed 5 bases at V and 7 bases at J, with 9 bases between. The length of the CDR3 is 12 residues.

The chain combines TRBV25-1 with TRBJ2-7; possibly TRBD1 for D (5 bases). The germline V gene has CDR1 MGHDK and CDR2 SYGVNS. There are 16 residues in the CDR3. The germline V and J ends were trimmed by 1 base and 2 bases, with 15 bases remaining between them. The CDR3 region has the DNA TGTGCCAGCAGTGAATCGGCGCGACAGACCGCCTACGAGCAGTACTTC. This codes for CASSESARQTAYEQYF.

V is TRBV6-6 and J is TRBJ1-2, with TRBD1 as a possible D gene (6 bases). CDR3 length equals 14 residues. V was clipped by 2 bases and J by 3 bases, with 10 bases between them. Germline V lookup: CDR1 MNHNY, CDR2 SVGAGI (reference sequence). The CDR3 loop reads CASSYGDTDYGYTF. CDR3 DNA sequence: TGTGCCAGCAGTTACGGGGACACAGACTATGGCTACACCTTC.

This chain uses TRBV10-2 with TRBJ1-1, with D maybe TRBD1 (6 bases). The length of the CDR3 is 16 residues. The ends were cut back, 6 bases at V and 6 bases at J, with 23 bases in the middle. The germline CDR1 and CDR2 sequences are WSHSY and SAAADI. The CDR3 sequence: CASSGGQGGEAAEAFF. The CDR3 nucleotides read TGCGCCAGCAGCGGGGGGCAGGGAGGAGAGGCAGCTGAAGCTTTCTTT.

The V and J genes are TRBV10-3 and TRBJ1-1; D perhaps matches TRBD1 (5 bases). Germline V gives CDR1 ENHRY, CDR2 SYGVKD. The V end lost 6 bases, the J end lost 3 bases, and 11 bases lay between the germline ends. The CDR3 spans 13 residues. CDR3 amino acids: CAISGTSDTEAFF. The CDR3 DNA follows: TGTGCCATCAGCGGGACTTCGGACACTGAAGCTTTCTTT.

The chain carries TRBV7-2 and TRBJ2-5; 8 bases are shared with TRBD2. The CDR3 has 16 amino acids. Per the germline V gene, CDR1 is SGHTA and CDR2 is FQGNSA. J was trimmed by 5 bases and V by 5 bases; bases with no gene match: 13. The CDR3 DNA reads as TGTGCCAGCAGCCGGCCCTCCGGGGGGGCTTCTGAGACCCAGTACTTC. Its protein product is CASSRPSGGASETQYF.

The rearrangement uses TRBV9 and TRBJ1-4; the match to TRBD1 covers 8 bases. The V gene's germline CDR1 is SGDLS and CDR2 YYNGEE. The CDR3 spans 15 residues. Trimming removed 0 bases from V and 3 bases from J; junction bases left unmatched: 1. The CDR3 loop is CASSVATGANEKLFF. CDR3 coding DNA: TGTGCCAGCAGCGTAGCGACAGGGGCTAATGAAAAACTGTTTTTT.

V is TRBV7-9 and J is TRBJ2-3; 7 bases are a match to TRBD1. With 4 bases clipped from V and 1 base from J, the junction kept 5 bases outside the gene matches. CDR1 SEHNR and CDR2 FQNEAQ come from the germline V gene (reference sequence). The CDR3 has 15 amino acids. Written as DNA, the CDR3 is TGTGCCAGCAGCTCCGGGACAGTCGGCACAGATACGCAGTATTTT. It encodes CASSSGTVGTDTQYF.

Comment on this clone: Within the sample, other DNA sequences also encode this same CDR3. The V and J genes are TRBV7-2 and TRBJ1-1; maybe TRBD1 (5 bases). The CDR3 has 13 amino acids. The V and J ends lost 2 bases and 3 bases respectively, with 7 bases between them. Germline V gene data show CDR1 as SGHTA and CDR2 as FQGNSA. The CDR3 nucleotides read TGTGCCAGCAGCTTAAGCAGGGACACTGAAGCTTTCTTT. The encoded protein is CASSLSRDTEAFF.

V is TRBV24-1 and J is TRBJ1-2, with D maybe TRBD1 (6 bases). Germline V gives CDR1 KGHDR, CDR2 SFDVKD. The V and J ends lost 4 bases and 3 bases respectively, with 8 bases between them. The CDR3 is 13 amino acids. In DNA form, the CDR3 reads TGTGCCACCAGTGAGCGGACAGACTATGGCTACACCTTC. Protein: CATSERTDYGYTF.